This passage covers 24 T cell receptor beta chains from one sample sequenced in a study of beta chain features in type 1 diabetes. Expressed TCRB transcripts were sequenced because the entire RNA isolate underwent reverse transcription. The assay was immunoSEQ multiplex PCR, and TCRdb's table has in-frame clones only and misses some. Of 90,000 to 110,000 clones listed, 30% to 50% were seen once; the top ten hold 0.065%. What was sequenced was stem cell memory CD4+ T cells from blood. The receptor source for this set is a woman aged 18 to 35 in good health.

This clone occurred a few times. This sequence joins TRBV18 and TRBJ2-7; TRBD1 aligns across 9 bases. Looked up from germline, CDR1 is KGHSH and CDR2 is LQKENI. The CDR3 totals 15 residues. Trimming took 3 bases from V and 3 from J; bases not matched to a gene: 6. CDR3 loop: CASSPPTGGFYEQYF. CDR3 DNA sequence: TGTGCCAGCTCACCTCCTACAGGGGGCTTCTACGAGCAGTACTTC. The full variable domain, in which reference TRBV18 and TRBJ2-7 provide the parts outside the CDR3, is NAGVMQNPRHLVRRRGQEARLRCSPMKGHSHVYWYRQLPEEGLKFMVYLQKENIIDESGMPKERFSAEFPKEGPSILRIQQVVRGDSAAYFCASSPPTGGFYEQYFGPGTRLTVT.

This clone has a handful of counts. This chain uses TRBV28 with TRBJ2-5; 7 bases are a match to TRBD1. The end of the DNA is better explained by TRBJ2-7, so the J call may be wrong. CDR1 and CDR2 (germline): MDHEN, SYDVKM. The CDR3 runs 13 residues. The chain's CDR3 is CASRTGGSYEQYF. The CDR3 bases are TGTGCCAGTAGGACAGGCGGAAGCTACGAGCAGTACTTC.

V and J are TRBV28 and TRBJ1-5; D call uncertain. CDR1 MDHEN and CDR2 SYDVKM come from the germline V gene. This CDR3 has 18 residues. V lost 3 bases and J lost 2, with 20 bases in between. The CDR3 nucleotides read TGTGCCAGCAGTTTCAGGATCAATCGGGCGGGAGGCAATCAGCCCCAGCATTTT. This encodes CASSFRINRAGGNQPQHF.

The chain recombines TRBV5-5 with TRBJ2-3, with TRBD2 identical over 11 bases. The V segment lost 3 bases and the J segment 3 bases; nucleotides outside the gene matches: 9. Per germline, CDR1 SGHKS and CDR2 YYEKEE (reference sequence). The CDR3 extends over 17 amino acids. The DNA for the CDR3 is TGTGCCAGCAGCTCTCTAATAGCGGGAGGGCGAACAGATACGCAGTATTTT. It yields the protein CASSSLIAGGRTDTQYF.

V is TRBV7-2 and J is TRBJ1-1; a weak D match, TRBD1 (5 bases). This CDR3 comprises 13 residues. Germline V gene lookup returns CDR1 SGHTA and CDR2 FQGNSA. V was shortened by 5 bases and J by 4 bases, with 11 bases between the two germline ends. Here the CDR3 reads CASSARQPTEAFF. The CDR3 nucleotides read TGTGCCAGCAGCGCCCGACAGCCCACTGAAGCTTTCTTT.

The sample holds a few counts of this clone. The chain links TRBV4-1 to TRBJ1-4; perhaps TRBD1 as D (5 bases). The CDR3 length is 16 residues. Trimming left V 0 bases short and J 6 bases short, with 14 bases between. The germline gives CDR1 MGHRA, CDR2 YSYEKL. This chain's CDR3 is CASSQDRGSRDEKLFF. CDR3 nucleotide sequence: TGCGCCAGCAGCCAAGACCGGGGGTCGCGAGATGAAAAACTGTTTTTT.

The gene calls are TRBV29-1 and TRBJ2-2; D perhaps matches TRBD1 (5 bases). CDR1 SQVTM and CDR2 ANQGSEA come from the germline V gene. This CDR3 contains 14 residues. Trimming removed 2 bases at V and 5 bases at J, with 12 bases between. The CDR3 nucleotides read TGCAGCGTTGAACTGGGGAAGGGGACCGGGGAGCTGTTTTTT. Translating gives CSVELGKGTGELFF.

This clone was counted between two and nine times. The V call is TRBV7-2, the J call TRBJ1-1, with D possibly matching TRBD1 (5 bases). Trimming took off 1 base at V and 4 bases at J, with 19 bases between the two ends. CDR1 and CDR2 from the germline V gene are SGHTA and FQGNSA. The CDR3 loop spans 17 amino acids. This chain's CDR3 is CASSLVGVGVGSTEAFF. CDR3 DNA: TGTGCCAGCAGCTTAGTCGGTGTAGGGGTCGGATCCACTGAAGCTTTCTTT.

V and J are TRBV11-2 and TRBJ2-4; TRBD2 agrees at 7 bases. From germline, CDR1 is SGHAT and CDR2 FQNNGV. The CDR3 length is 13 residues. The ends lost 2 bases at V and 8 bases at J; junction bases unmatched: 3. The CDR3 DNA sequence: TGTGCCAGCAGCTTATCTCGGGAGGACATTCAGTACTTC. Its translation: CASSLSREDIQYF.

This clone appeared once. This chain connects TRBV5-1 to TRBJ2-3, with 7 positions matching TRBD1. This CDR3 is built from 13 residues. Germline CDR1 reads SGHRS; CDR2 reads YFSETQ. The trim removed 4 bases at V and 7 bases at J, leaving 6 bases unmatched. In nucleotides, the CDR3 is TGCGCCAGCAGCGGGACAGTTGCCTATACGCAGTATTTT. Translating gives CASSGTVAYTQYF. The entire variable domain, with the rest obtained from reference TRBV5-1 and TRBJ2-3, is as follows: KAGVTQTPRYLIKTRGQQVTLSCSPISGHRSVSWYQQTPGQGLQFLFEYFSETQRNKGNFPGRFSGRQFSNSRSEMNVSTLELGDSALYLCASSGTVAYTQYFGPGTRLTVL.

The chain has TRBV5-1 and TRBJ2-3, with D possibly matching TRBD1 (6 bases). V lost 2 bases and J lost 4, with 14 bases in between. CDR3 length equals 15 residues. The germline V gene encodes CDR1 SGHRS and CDR2 YFSETQ. As DNA, the CDR3 is TGCGCCAGCAGCTTACAGGGTTTCGTCGCAGATACGCAGTATTTT. Its protein is CASSLQGFVADTQYF. The whole variable domain, remainder taken from reference TRBV5-1 and TRBJ2-3, is KAGVTQTPRYLIKTRGQQVTLSCSPISGHRSVSWYQQTPGQGLQFLFEYFSETQRNKGNFPGRFSGRQFSNSRSEMNVSTLELGDSALYLCASSLQGFVADTQYFGPGTRLTVL.

The CDR3 DNA reads TGTGCCAGCAGCTTAGATCCGACAGGACATGAAGCTTTCTTT. Its translation is CASSLDPTGHEAFF. J is TRBJ1-1 and V is TRBV7-2; TRBD1 might be the D (6 bases). V was clipped by 1 base and J by 7 bases, with 13 bases between them. The CDR3 totals 14 residues. In germline, CDR1 is SGHTA, CDR2 FQGNSA.

The rearrangement joins TRBV27 to TRBJ2-1; 10 bases are a match to TRBD2. The ends lost 5 bases at V and 4 bases at J; junction bases unmatched: 8. The CDR3 is 16 amino acids. The germline V gene has CDR1 MNHEY and CDR2 SMNVEV (reference sequence). CDR3 loop: CASSGVSGRTYNEQFF. Written as DNA, the CDR3 is TGTGCCAGCAGTGGGGTTAGCGGGAGGACTTACAATGAGCAGTTCTTC.

The chain uses TRBV7-2 and TRBJ2-3, with 11 bases identical to TRBD1. In germline, CDR1 is SGHTA, CDR2 FQGNSA. The CDR3 totals 17 residues. The ends lost 4 bases at V and 6 bases at J; junction bases unmatched: 12. The CDR3 region is CASSSPQRTGGVDTQYF. CDR3 bases: TGTGCCAGCAGCTCCCCCCAAAGGACAGGGGGCGTGGATACGCAGTATTTT.

The chain is built from TRBV28 and TRBJ1-4; 11 positions agree with TRBD1. The CDR3 runs 17 residues. The V gene's germline CDR1 is MDHEN and CDR2 SYDVKM. The trim removed 2 bases at V and 6 bases at J, leaving 8 bases unmatched. CDR3 DNA: TGTGCCAGCAGTTTAGCCGGACAGGGGGCGGCGGATGAAAAACTGTTTTTT. It translates to CASSLAGQGAADEKLFF.

The chain is built from TRBV27 and TRBJ1-5; D is undetermined. The CDR3 is 13 amino acids. From germline, CDR1 is MNHEY and CDR2 SMNVEV (reference sequence). V lost 5 bases, J lost 6 bases, and 11 bases lay in between. The CDR3 nucleotides are TGTGCCAGCAGTACCGAAAGAGGTCAGCCCCAGCATTTT. This codes for CASSTERGQPQHF.

The chain carries TRBV4-2 and TRBJ2-7, with 7 bases aligning to TRBD1. The CDR3 runs to 13 residues. Looked up from germline, CDR1 is LGHNA and CDR2 is YNFKEQ. V dropped 4 bases and J dropped 1; count of bases not matched to a gene: 1. CDR3 amino acids: CASSPQGSYEQYF. The CDR3 coding sequence is TGTGCCAGCAGCCCACAGGGGTCCTACGAGCAGTACTTC.

This chain uses TRBV5-1 with TRBJ2-7, with 11 positions matching TRBD2. The CDR3 extends over 15 amino acids. CDR1 is SGHRS and CDR2 is YFSETQ in the germline V gene. V shed 2 bases and J 6 bases; nucleotides not matched to a gene: 7. The chain's CDR3 is CASSFTTSGSIEQYF. CDR3 nucleotide sequence: TGCGCCAGCAGCTTTACAACTAGCGGGAGCATCGAGCAGTACTTC.

In this sample, this clone turned up a few times. V is TRBV7-2 and J is TRBJ1-2, with D possibly being TRBD1 (6 bases). V lost 4 bases to trimming and J lost 4 bases, with 16 bases between them. The CDR3 totals 15 residues. Germline lookup yields CDR1 SGHTA and CDR2 FQGNSA. The CDR3 reads CASSSRGGRFYGYTF. The CDR3 DNA reads TGTGCCAGCAGCTCGCGGGGGGGCCGGTTCTATGGCTACACCTTC.

This clone has only one observation. V and J are TRBV9 and TRBJ2-3; no definite D call. The CDR3 runs to 14 residues. V was pared by 0 bases and J by 1 base, with 6 bases between. Germline V gives CDR1 SGDLS, CDR2 YYNGEE. The CDR3 is CASSVGLGTDTQYF. The DNA for the CDR3 is TGTGCCAGCAGCGTAGGCCTAGGCACAGATACGCAGTATTTT.

In this sample, this clone turned up a few times. This chain connects TRBV28 to TRBJ2-3; weak D call: TRBD1 (5 bases). Deletions cut 8 bases from V and 7 bases from J, with 16 bases between. From germline, CDR1 is MDHEN and CDR2 SYDVKM. CDR3 length: 13 amino acids. The CDR3 sequence is CASQKTTGYTQYF. The CDR3 DNA reads as TGTGCCAGCCAGAAGACCACAGGATATACGCAGTATTTT.

The V call is TRBV28, the J call TRBJ1-5; the D is unclear. The CDR3 consists of 14 residues. V lost 3 bases and J 6 bases, leaving 12 bases between the germline ends. Per the germline V gene, CDR1 is MDHEN and CDR2 is SYDVKM. DNA for the CDR3: TGTGCCAGCAGTTTGCCCTCCGGTCCTCAGCCCCAGCATTTT. Protein sequence: CASSLPSGPQPQHF.

CDR3 DNA: TGTGCCAGCAGCGCCCAGCGTCGGTTCGGCTACGAGCAGTACTTC. This translates into CASSAQRRFGYEQYF. The genes are TRBV7-8 and TRBJ2-7; D ambiguous. The V gene lost 5 bases and the J gene lost 3 bases, with 17 bases spanning the gap. The CDR3 has 15 residues. CDR1 is SGHVS and CDR2 is FQNEAQ in the germline V gene.

The chain uses TRBV29-1 and TRBJ1-4; D gene uncertain. The germline V and J ends were trimmed by 4 bases and 7 bases, with 16 bases remaining between them. This CDR3 is 14 amino acids long. Germline lookup yields CDR1 SQVTM and CDR2 ANQGSEA. In DNA form, the CDR3 reads TGCAGCGTTGGTCGACACCTTCCCGGTGAAAAACTGTTTTTT. This codes for CSVGRHLPGEKLFF.